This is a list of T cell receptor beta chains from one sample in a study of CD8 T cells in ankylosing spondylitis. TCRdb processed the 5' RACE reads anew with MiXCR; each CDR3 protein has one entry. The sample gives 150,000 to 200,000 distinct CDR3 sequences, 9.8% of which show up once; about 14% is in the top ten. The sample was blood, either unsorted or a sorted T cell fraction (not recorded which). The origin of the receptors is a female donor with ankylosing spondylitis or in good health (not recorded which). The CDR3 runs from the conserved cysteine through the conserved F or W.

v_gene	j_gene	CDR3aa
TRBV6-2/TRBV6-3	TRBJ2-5	CASSQGLLTGETQYF
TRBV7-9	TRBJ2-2	CASSSSQGSGELFF
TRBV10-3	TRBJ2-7	CAIREGRNSYEQYF
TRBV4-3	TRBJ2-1	CASSQDRSTNYNEQFF
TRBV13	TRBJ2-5	CASSPRTEETQYF
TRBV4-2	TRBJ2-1	CASSQYLGGEQFF
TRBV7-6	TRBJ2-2	CASSSRLAGEDSTGELFF
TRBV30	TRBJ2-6	CAWRFPLSGANVLTF
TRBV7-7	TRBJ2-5	CASSSGDSWGETQYF
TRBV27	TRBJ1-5	CASSLSALGQPQHF
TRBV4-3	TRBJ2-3	CASATSGRAGDTQYF
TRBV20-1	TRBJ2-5	CSARDNIAAGETQYF
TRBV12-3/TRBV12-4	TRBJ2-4	CASSLDQGRIENIQYF
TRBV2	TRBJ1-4	CASSETGTSTNEKLFF
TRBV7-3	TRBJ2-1	CASSLSPAYNEQFF
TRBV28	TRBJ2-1	CASSYTGELNDEQFF
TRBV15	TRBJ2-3	CATSRELGLLTDTQYF
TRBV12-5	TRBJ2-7	CASGPHYEQYF
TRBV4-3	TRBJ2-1	CASSQDRTSGTYNEQFF
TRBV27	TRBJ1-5	CASSLSPGIDQPQHF
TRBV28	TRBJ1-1	CASRLPGDIMAFF
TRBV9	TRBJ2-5	CASSSLTSAETQYF
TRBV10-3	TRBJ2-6	CAVLVPSGANVLTF
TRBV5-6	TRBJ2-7	CARSPGLADEQYF
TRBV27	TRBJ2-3	CASSTGTVYTDTQYF
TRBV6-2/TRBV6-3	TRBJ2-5	CASSLKHPSFQETQYF
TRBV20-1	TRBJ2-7	CSASRTSSYEQYF
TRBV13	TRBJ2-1	CASSSEGYEQFF
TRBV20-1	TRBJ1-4	CSASGREKLFF
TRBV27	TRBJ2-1	CASCHPSNEQFF
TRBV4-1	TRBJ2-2	CASSQDPATGELFF
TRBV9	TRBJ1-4	CASSAGTEGGFHEKLFF
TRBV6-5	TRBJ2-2	CASSYYQEPTGELFF
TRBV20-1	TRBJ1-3	CSARDWGGAYQAGNTIYF
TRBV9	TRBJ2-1	CASSVGRVKFF
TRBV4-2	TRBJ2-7	CASSQGMGFYEQYF
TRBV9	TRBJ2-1	CASSVVGGKTNEQFF
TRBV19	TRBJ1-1	CASSIAGTTEAFF
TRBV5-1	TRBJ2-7	CASTGATQGFENYEQYF
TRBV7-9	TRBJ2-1	CASSPSSLANEQFF
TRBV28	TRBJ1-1	CASSYGGTEAFF
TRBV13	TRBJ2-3	CASSFSQFTDTQYF
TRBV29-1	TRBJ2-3	CSAAGTSGSTDTQYF
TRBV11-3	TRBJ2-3	CASSLLSTDTQYF
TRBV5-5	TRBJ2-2	CASSLRNGAGELFF
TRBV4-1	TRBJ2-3	CASSQGYGTDTQYF
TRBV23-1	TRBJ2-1	CASSLKCPASNSYNEQFF
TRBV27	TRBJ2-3	CASSLYSGISTDTQYF
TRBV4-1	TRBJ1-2	CASSQDSGANYGYTF
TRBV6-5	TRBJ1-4	CASSYVATNEKLFF
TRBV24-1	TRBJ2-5	CATSDPGTNQETQYF
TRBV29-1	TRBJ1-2	CSVTRQTADGYTF
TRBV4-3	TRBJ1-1	CASTPGPGNTEAFF
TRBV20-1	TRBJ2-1	CSANKDELAGHEQFF
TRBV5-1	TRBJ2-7	CASSFGLNYEQYF
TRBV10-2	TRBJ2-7	CASKGQGGSYEQYF
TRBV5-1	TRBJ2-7	CASMGRDPYEQYF
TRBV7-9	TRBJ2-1	CASSFPIGAYNEQFF